This T cell receptor (beta chain) is from a study of T cell changes during pregnancy in multiple sclerosis. Repertoires were generated with immunoSEQ multiplex PCR, while TCRdb's copy carries only in-frame clones and drops some. Among 20,000 or so clones, about 88% were seen once, and the ten largest hold roughly 9%. Sequenced here: CD8+ T cells from peripheral blood mononuclear cells, sampled in the third trimester of pregnancy. The source of this sequence is a female donor in good health, enrolled as a control in a pregnancy study.

This CDR3 reads CASSQEGSSYNEQFF. CDR3 coding DNA: TGCGCCAGCAGCCAAGAAGGGAGCTCCTACAATGAGCAGTTCTTC. The chain has TRBV4-1 and TRBJ2-1; weak D call: TRBD2 (5 bases). Trimming pared 0 bases from V and 0 bases from J, leaving 6 bases between. This CDR3 has 15 amino acids. CDR1 is MGHRA, CDR2 YSYEKL, per germline.